The 19 T cell receptor beta chains given below trace back to one sample, sequenced in a study of blood T cell repertoires in COVID-19. The method was immunoSEQ multiplex PCR; TCRdb's version includes in-frame clones alone and lacks a portion of them. The sample has over 110,000 clones; roughly 88% are singletons. Sample: peripheral blood. All receptors come from a man aged 55-75 years with active or convalescent COVID-19.

The chain combines TRBV6-2 or TRBV6-3 with TRBJ2-3; 12 nucleotides align to TRBD2. V lost 2 bases and J lost 4; bases outside the gene matches: 4. The CDR3 contains 16 residues. Germline values: CDR1 MNHEY, CDR2 SVGEGT. The CDR3 DNA is TGTGCCAGCAGTTACCCCACTAGCGGGAGGTCAGATACGCAGTATTTT. Translation gives CASSYPTSGRSDTQYF.

Only one count was recorded for this clone. This chain links TRBV12-3 or TRBV12-4 with TRBJ1-1; D unclear. V was cut by 6 bases and J by 0 bases, with 8 bases left in between. CDR3 length: 13 residues. This CDR3 is CASSPWLNTEAFF. As DNA, the CDR3 is TGTGCCAGCAGCCCCTGGCTGAACACTGAAGCTTTCTTT.

The chain uses TRBV6-1 and TRBJ1-2, with TRBD1 identical over 7 bases. The CDR3 length is 19 residues. Germline CDR1 reads MNHNS; CDR2 reads SASEGT. V was pared by 2 bases and J by 8 bases, with 23 bases of the junction left unmatched. The CDR3 sequence is CASSESRLRAGGAGEGYTF. The CDR3 DNA sequence: TGTGCCAGCAGTGAAAGTCGTCTACGGGCAGGGGGAGCCGGGGAAGGCTACACCTTC.

The chain recombines TRBV30 with TRBJ1-1, with D perhaps TRBD1 (5 bases). CDR1 and CDR2 from the germline V gene are GTSNPN and SVGIG (reference sequence). The CDR3 has 12 amino acids. V shed 0 bases and J shed 8 bases, with 10 bases lying between them. The CDR3, as DNA: TGTGCCTGGAGTGTAACCAGGGCCGAAGCTTTCTTT. Translated, it gives CAWSVTRAEAFF.

The V and J genes are TRBV2 and TRBJ2-1; 11 bases line up with TRBD1. With 6 bases clipped from V and 4 bases from J, the junction kept 17 bases outside the gene matches. Per the germline V gene, CDR1 is SNHLY and CDR2 is FYNNEI. The CDR3 totals 19 residues. The CDR3 loop reads CASRNPGQGGPGGYNEQFF. Written as DNA, the CDR3 is TGTGCCAGCAGAAATCCGGGACAGGGGGGGCCGGGAGGTTACAATGAGCAGTTCTTC.

The V and J genes are TRBV27 and TRBJ2-7, with 7 bases matching TRBD1. Germline V lookup: CDR1 MNHEY, CDR2 SMNVEV (reference sequence). The CDR3 spans 15 residues. With 2 bases clipped from V and 2 bases from J, the junction kept 6 bases outside the gene matches. The CDR3 is CASSLGQGETYEQYF. The CDR3 DNA sequence: TGTGCCAGCAGTTTAGGGCAGGGGGAAACCTACGAGCAGTACTTC.

The chain combines TRBV6-2 or TRBV6-3 with TRBJ1-6; unclear D gene. The CDR3 consists of 17 residues. Germline assignment: CDR1 MNHEY and CDR2 SVGEGT. The V gene lost 5 bases and the J gene lost 9 bases, with 23 bases spanning the gap. CDR3 region: CASSPSVHSKGLSPLHF. The CDR3 DNA reads TGTGCCAGCAGTCCCAGCGTACACTCAAAAGGCCTTTCACCCCTCCACTTT.

The V and J genes are TRBV5-1 and TRBJ1-4; 7 nucleotides match TRBD1. The V segment lost 0 bases and the J segment 3 bases; nucleotides outside the gene matches: 5. CDR1 is SGHRS and CDR2 is YFSETQ in the germline V gene. The CDR3 sequence is 16 residues long. CDR3 bases: TGCGCCAGCAGCTTGGGATCCGGGACAGCTAATGAAAAACTGTTTTTT. Its protein is CASSLGSGTANEKLFF.

For this clone: One junction end disagrees with the germline gene, perhaps due to a read error. CDR3 bases: TGTGCCAGCATCAAGCGGCCTAGCAAAGATACGCAGTATTTT. As protein: CASIKRPSKDTQYF. The V gene is TRBV2, the J gene TRBJ2-3, with a weak D call TRBD2 (5 bases). This CDR3 region has 14 residues. Germline CDR1 SNHLY, CDR2 FYNNEI.

The genes are TRBV5-4 and TRBJ2-1; TRBD1 matches 7 bases. CDR3 length: 16 amino acids. Germline V gene lookup returns CDR1 SGHNT and CDR2 YYREEE (reference sequence). The V segment lost 4 bases and the J segment 1 base; nucleotides outside the gene matches: 8. The CDR3 DNA is TGTGCCAGCAGCCGGTACAGGGGCCCATCCTACAATGAGCAGTTCTTC. It encodes CASSRYRGPSYNEQFF.

The chain combines TRBV6-5 with TRBJ2-7; 11 bases are shared with TRBD1. The ends lost 0 bases at V and 5 bases at J; junction bases unmatched: 6. CDR3 length equals 16 residues. Germline V lookup: CDR1 MNHEY, CDR2 SVGAGI. CDR3: CASSYSWTGGPNEQYF. The CDR3 DNA is TGTGCCAGCAGTTACTCCTGGACAGGGGGCCCTAACGAGCAGTACTTC.

This clone has more than one count but fewer than ten. The rearrangement links TRBV19 to TRBJ2-1; TRBD2 agrees at 12 bases. This CDR3 is built from 16 residues. Per the germline V gene, CDR1 is LNHDA and CDR2 is SQIVND (reference sequence). The J segment lost 4 bases and the V segment lost 5 bases, leaving 6 bases of the junction unmatched. The CDR3 spells CASSLGLAGIYNEQFF. The CDR3 DNA reads as TGTGCCAGTAGTCTCGGACTAGCGGGGATTTACAATGAGCAGTTCTTC.

The CDR3 DNA sequence: TGTGCCAGCAGGGACCGGGGGGCCTACGAGCAGTACGTC. Its translation is CASRDRGAYEQYV. The rearrangement joins TRBV27 to TRBJ2-7; 7 bases fit TRBD2. This CDR3 has 13 amino acids. Germline V gene lookup returns CDR1 MNHEY and CDR2 SMNVEV (reference sequence). The J segment lost 2 bases and the V segment lost 6 bases, leaving 4 bases of the junction unmatched.

This clone was counted once. The rearrangement joins TRBV11-3 to TRBJ1-1; possibly TRBD1 for D (5 bases). Germline-derived CDR1 and CDR2 are SGHNT and YENEEA. The CDR3 is 15 amino acids. Trimming removed 4 bases from V and 1 base from J, with 13 bases in between. The CDR3 spells CASSSRGGRNTEAFF. Written as DNA, the CDR3 is TGTGCCAGCAGCTCAAGGGGAGGGAGGAACACTGAAGCTTTCTTT.

This clone appeared a single time. The V gene is TRBV6-2 or TRBV6-3, the J gene TRBJ1-5; D remains ambiguous. The CDR3 is 15 residues long. CDR1 is MNHEY, CDR2 SVGEGT, per germline. Trimming removed 4 bases from V and 8 bases from J, with 18 bases in between. CDR3 in amino acids: CASSSGGKVIEPQHF. The CDR3, as DNA: TGTGCCAGCAGTTCGGGCGGGAAGGTTATTGAGCCCCAGCATTTT.

This chain uses TRBV7-2 with TRBJ1-6, with TRBD1 matching over 9 bases. From germline, CDR1 is SGHTA and CDR2 FQGNSA. Trimming removed 6 bases from V and 8 bases from J; junction bases left unmatched: 2. The CDR3 contains 13 residues. CDR3 loop: CASRRTGDSPLHF. CDR3 DNA: TGTGCCAGCAGACGGACAGGGGATTCACCCCTCCACTTT.

The chain links TRBV11-2 to TRBJ2-3; TRBD2 matches 7 bases. This CDR3 is 15 amino acids long. The ends lost 5 bases at V and 5 bases at J; junction bases unmatched: 10. The germline V gene has CDR1 SGHAT and CDR2 FQNNGV. CDR3 DNA sequence: TGTGCCAGCAGCCGGGTTGGCGGGAGAAGAGATACGCAGTATTTT. This sequence encodes CASSRVGGRRDTQYF.

This clone was seen a single time. This chain joins TRBV19 and TRBJ2-2, with D possibly matching TRBD2 (5 bases). The CDR3 has 11 amino acids. Per the germline V gene, CDR1 is LNHDA and CDR2 is SQIVND (reference sequence). Trimming removed 8 bases at V and 7 bases at J, with 8 bases between. CDR3 in DNA: TGTGCCAGTGCTGAGGGCGGGGAGCTGTTTTTT. Residues: CASAEGGELFF. The variable domain in full, with the rest retrieved from reference TRBV19 and TRBJ2-2, is DGGITQSPKYLFRKEGQNVTLSCEQNLNHDAMYWYRQDPGQGLRLIYYSQIVNDFQKGDIAEGYSVSREKKESFPLTVTSAQKNPTAFYLCASAEGGELFFGEGSRLTVL.

V gene TRBV6-6 combines with J gene TRBJ1-1, with D possibly TRBD1 on 5 matching bases. CDR1 is MNHNY, CDR2 SVGAGI, per germline (reference sequence). The CDR3 is 15 residues long. V was cut by 0 bases and J by 0 bases, with 8 bases left in between. The chain's CDR3 is CASSYSGQLNTEAFF. CDR3 coding DNA: TGTGCCAGCAGTTACTCAGGACAACTGAACACTGAAGCTTTCTTT.